Below are 20 T cell receptor beta chains sequenced from a single sample in a study of shared clonotypes between healthy human individuals. Measured with immunoSEQ multiplex PCR; TCRdb has only the in-frame clones, and not every one. This table has some 1.4 million clones, around 97% appearing once. The specimen was naive CD4+ T cells sorted from blood. Stated subset: CD45RA+ positively selected. These receptors originate from a man aged 25-45 years in good health.

V is TRBV19 and J is TRBJ2-1; D might be TRBD2 (5 bases). The CDR3 covers 14 residues. V lost 3 bases and J 4 bases, leaving 10 bases between the germline ends. Germline CDR1 is LNHDA and CDR2 is SQIVND (reference sequence). CDR3 nucleotide sequence: TGTGCCAGTAGTATTAGACGGGGTTACAATGAGCAGTTCTTC. It specifies CASSIRRGYNEQFF.

This chain links TRBV7-9 with TRBJ2-7; TRBD2 matches 8 bases. CDR1 is SEHNR, CDR2 FQNEAQ, per germline (reference sequence). The CDR3 runs 16 residues. J lost 0 bases, V lost 2 bases, and 6 bases had no gene match. The CDR3 here is CASSLSTGGSSYEQYF. CDR3 bases: TGTGCCAGCAGCTTATCCACGGGAGGGAGCTCCTACGAGCAGTACTTC.

V usage is TRBV29-1 and J usage is TRBJ2-1, with 8 positions matching TRBD2. This CDR3 contains 15 residues. After removal of 7 bases from V and 3 bases from J, the junction contained 11 bases not matched to a gene. Germline V CDR1 and CDR2: SQVTM, ANQGSEA. The CDR3 DNA reads as TGCAGCGCCCCCTCGGCGGGAGGCATCTACAATGAGCAGTTCTTC. Protein sequence: CSAPSAGGIYNEQFF.

This clone was detected only once. Other nucleotide sequences in the sample specify the same CDR3. The chain carries TRBV5-1 and TRBJ2-3, with D tentatively TRBD2 (6 bases). V was cut by 0 bases and J by 0 bases, with 11 bases left in between. The CDR3 length is 16 residues. Germline V CDR1 and CDR2: SGHRS, YFSETQ. The CDR3 DNA sequence: TGCGCCAGCAGCTTGGCCACCAGCGGGAGCACAGATACGCAGTATTTT. It codes for CASSLATSGSTDTQYF.

As to this clone: Other nucleotide sequences from this sample produce the same CDR3. The chain links TRBV28 to TRBJ1-2; D not resolved. The CDR3 spans 14 residues. Germline lookup yields CDR1 MDHEN and CDR2 SYDVKM. V lost 4 bases to trimming and J lost 2 bases, with 11 bases between them. The CDR3 sequence: CASSSGRANYGYTF. The CDR3 DNA is TGTGCCAGCAGTTCCGGTCGGGCGAACTATGGCTACACCTTC.

The V call is TRBV18, the J call TRBJ2-3, with D unresolved. From germline, CDR1 is KGHSH and CDR2 LQKENI. The CDR3 extends over 15 amino acids. The V end lost 2 bases, the J end lost 1 base, and 10 bases lay between the germline ends. CDR3 in DNA: TGTGCCAGCTCACCAATCGGCCGGGGCACAGATACGCAGTATTTT. Translation gives CASSPIGRGTDTQYF.

The chain uses TRBV6-6 and TRBJ2-1; the match to TRBD1 covers 8 bases. Germline CDR1 is MNHNY and CDR2 is SVGAGI (reference sequence). The CDR3 runs 15 residues. After removal of 5 bases from V and 4 bases from J, the junction contained 7 bases not matched to a gene. The chain's CDR3 is CASSPQGDGYNEQFF. For the CDR3, the DNA is TGTGCCAGCAGTCCACAGGGGGATGGGTACAATGAGCAGTTCTTC.

The count of this clone is one. The chain is built from TRBV5-1 and TRBJ2-7, with 8 positions matching TRBD1. CDR1 SGHRS and CDR2 YFSETQ come from the germline V gene. The CDR3 sequence is 15 residues long. J lost 2 bases, V lost 4 bases, and 8 bases had no gene match. CDR3: CASSPGTGRTYEQYF. CDR3 DNA: TGCGCCAGCAGCCCGGGGACAGGTAGGACCTACGAGCAGTACTTC.

The chain is built from TRBV2 and TRBJ2-3; TRBD2 agrees at 12 bases. The J segment lost 6 bases and the V segment lost 4 bases, leaving 17 bases of the junction unmatched. The CDR3 contains 19 residues. Germline V lookup: CDR1 SNHLY, CDR2 FYNNEI. CDR3 nucleotides: TGTGCCAGCAGTGGCTTTACTAGCGGGAGGCTCGTATTTGAGGATACGCAGTATTTT. The encoded protein is CASSGFTSGRLVFEDTQYF.

The chain combines TRBV18 with TRBJ1-1, with TRBD1 as a possible D gene (5 bases). Germline values: CDR1 KGHSH, CDR2 LQKENI. This CDR3 region has 13 residues. V lost 5 bases and J lost 10, with 17 bases in between. Here the CDR3 DNA reads TGTGCCAGCTCAACTCAGGGCCTGGGGCTAGCTTTCTTT. Residues: CASSTQGLGLAFF.

This clone turned up a few times. The rearrangement joins TRBV15 to TRBJ1-1, with unresolved D. The V gene's germline CDR1 is LNHNV and CDR2 YYDKDF (reference sequence). The CDR3 runs 14 residues. The V gene lost 1 base and the J gene lost 5 bases, with 11 bases spanning the gap. The CDR3 nucleotides read TGTGCCACCAGCAGAGGTGGACGCGGAACTGAAGCTTTCTTT. Translating gives CATSRGGRGTEAFF.

The gene calls are TRBV11-2 and TRBJ2-2; 13 bases agree with TRBD2. The CDR3 runs 16 residues. Germline values: CDR1 SGHAT, CDR2 FQNNGV. Trimming took 5 bases from V and 4 from J; bases not matched to a gene: 4. In nucleotides, the CDR3 is TGTGCCAGCAGCACAAGGACTAGCGGGAGCACCGGGGAGCTGTTTTTT. Its translation: CASSTRTSGSTGELFF.

The J gene is TRBJ2-7, the V gene TRBV7-2; 9 nucleotides align to TRBD2. V gave up 3 bases and J gave up 3 bases; unmatched junction bases: 6. Germline V gene data show CDR1 as SGHTA and CDR2 as FQGNSA. CDR3 length: 15 residues. The DNA of the CDR3 is TGTGCCAGCAGCTTTATAGCGGGAGTACTCTACGAGCAGTACTTC. Translation gives CASSFIAGVLYEQYF.

This chain links TRBV28 with TRBJ2-5; a weak D match, TRBD2 (5 bases). Trimming removed 5 bases at V and 4 bases at J, with 11 bases between. Germline CDR1 reads MDHEN; CDR2 reads SYDVKM. This CDR3 contains 13 residues. CDR3 residues: CASSTLAGETQYF. CDR3 bases: TGTGCCAGCAGTACCCTGGCGGGAGAGACCCAGTACTTC.

The gene calls are TRBV9 and TRBJ2-2; D is unresolved. Trimming removed 0 bases from V and 6 bases from J, with 9 bases in between. The CDR3 is 14 residues long. The germline V gene encodes CDR1 SGDLS and CDR2 YYNGEE. CDR3 nucleotide sequence: TGTGCCAGCAGCGTAGCGGGTTCCTCCGGGGAGCTGTTTTTT. Translation: CASSVAGSSGELFF.

A note on this clone: Since the CDR3 does not end with the conserved phenylalanine or tryptophan, this likely comes from a read error. It is unclear where the CDR3 begins or ends on the DNA, so no DNA is shown, and the CDR3 is as TCRdb lists it. This chain links TRBV7-9 with TRBJ1-2; TRBD1, the table's D call, was not compared with the DNA. The CDR3 has 11 amino acids, counting both end residues. Germline CDR1 is SEHNR and CDR2 is FQNEAQ (reference sequence). CDR3 residues: CASSPVSDSLG.

The chain carries TRBV6-5 and TRBJ1-3; D may be TRBD1 (5 bases). The CDR3 extends over 15 amino acids. Germline V lookup: CDR1 MNHEY, CDR2 SVGAGI. V lost 7 bases to trimming and J lost 2 bases, with 15 bases between them. CDR3 sequence (DNA): TGTGCCAGCACCTCCCCGTGGGGGACTGGAAACACCATATATTTT. It translates to CASTSPWGTGNTIYF.

This chain connects TRBV27 to TRBJ1-2; TRBD1 might be the D (5 bases). This CDR3 has 13 residues. The germline CDR1 and CDR2 sequences are MNHEY and SMNVEV (reference sequence). V lost 2 bases and J 7 bases, leaving 11 bases between the germline ends. The DNA for the CDR3 is TGTGCCAGCAGTTTACAGGGTATCTTTGGCTACACCTTC. Its translation is CASSLQGIFGYTF.

This rearrangement joins TRBV28 to TRBJ2-3; 9 bases are a match to TRBD2. This CDR3 has 17 amino acids. Germline-derived CDR1 and CDR2 are MDHEN and SYDVKM. The V and J ends lost 3 bases and 0 bases, in that order; junction bases with no gene match: 7. The CDR3 sequence: CASSFPSGIVSTDTQYF. For the CDR3, the DNA is TGTGCCAGCAGTTTCCCTAGCGGGATCGTTAGCACAGATACGCAGTATTTT.

This clone was detected once. V gene TRBV29-1 combines with J gene TRBJ1-2; no firm D call. V gave up 8 bases and J gave up 8 bases, with 15 bases separating them. Germline CDR1 SQVTM, CDR2 ANQGSEA. There are 11 residues in the CDR3. The CDR3 region has the DNA TGCAGCTCAGCCGCCGGTCGGGGCTACACCTTC. It specifies CSSAAGRGYTF. The full variable domain, its missing parts supplied by reference TRBV29-1 and TRBJ1-2, is SAVISQKPSRDICQRGTSLTIQCQVDSQVTMMFWYRQQPGQSLTLIATANQGSEATYESGFVIDKFPISRPNLTFSTLTVSNMSPEDSSIYLCSSAAGRGYTFGSGTRLTVV.